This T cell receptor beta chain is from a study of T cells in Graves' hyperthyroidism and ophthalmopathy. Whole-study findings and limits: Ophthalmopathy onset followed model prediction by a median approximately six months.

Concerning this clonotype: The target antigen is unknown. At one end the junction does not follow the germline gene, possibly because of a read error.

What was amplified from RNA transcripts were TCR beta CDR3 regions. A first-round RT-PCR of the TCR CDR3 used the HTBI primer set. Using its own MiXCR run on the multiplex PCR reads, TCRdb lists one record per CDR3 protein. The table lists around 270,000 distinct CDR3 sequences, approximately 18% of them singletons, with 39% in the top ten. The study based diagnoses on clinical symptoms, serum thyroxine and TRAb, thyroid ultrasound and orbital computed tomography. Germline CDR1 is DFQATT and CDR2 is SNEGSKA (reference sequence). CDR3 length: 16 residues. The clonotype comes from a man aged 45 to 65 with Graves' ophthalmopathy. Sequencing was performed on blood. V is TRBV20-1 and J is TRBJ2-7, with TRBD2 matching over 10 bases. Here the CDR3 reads CSTRDLRTSGFSEQYF. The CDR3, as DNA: TGCAGTACTAGAGATTTACGGACTAGCGGTTTTTCCGAGCAGTACTTC.